One sample yielded the 18 T cell receptor beta chains listed below, sequenced in a study of T cell responses to AZD1222 COVID-19 vaccine. Repertoires were generated with immunoSEQ multiplex PCR, while TCRdb's copy carries only in-frame clones and drops some. The data hold 150,000 to 200,000 clones, with around nine tenths observed a single time. The starting material was peripheral blood, obtained on day 0 of AZD1222 vaccination. These receptors originate from an adult in good health.

The V call is TRBV19, the J call TRBJ1-2; TRBD1 might be the D (5 bases). Germline lookup yields CDR1 LNHDA and CDR2 SQIVND (reference sequence). V dropped 10 bases and J dropped 3 bases, with 9 bases sitting between them. This CDR3 comprises 11 residues. The CDR3 region has the DNA TGTGCCACCCAGGGATACTATGGCTACACCTTC. It yields the protein CATQGYYGYTF.

J is TRBJ1-1 and V is TRBV19; 7 nucleotides line up with TRBD1. Germline V lookup: CDR1 LNHDA, CDR2 SQIVND (reference sequence). The CDR3 is 14 amino acids. Germline trimming cut 3 bases from V and 2 bases from J; bases unmatched to any gene: 3. CDR3 in amino acids: CASSIDRANTEAFF. In nucleotides, the CDR3 is TGTGCCAGTAGTATTGACAGGGCCAACACTGAAGCTTTCTTT.

The chain has TRBV2 and TRBJ1-6; D is undetermined. CDR1 is SNHLY and CDR2 is FYNNEI in the germline V gene. V gave up 5 bases and J gave up 2 bases, with 19 bases separating them. The CDR3 has 18 amino acids. The CDR3 DNA sequence: TGTGCCAGCAGTCCCGAACTTACGAGCTTAACCTATAATTCACCCCTCCACTTT. Residues: CASSPELTSLTYNSPLHF.

This rearrangement joins TRBV7-8 to TRBJ2-5; D possibly corresponds to TRBD1 (5 bases). Germline CDR1 reads SGHVS; CDR2 reads FQNEAQ. V lost 5 bases and J lost 4, with 14 bases in between. This CDR3 contains 14 residues. As DNA, the CDR3 is TGTGCCAGCAGCGCCCAGACAGTAGGAGAGACCCAGTACTTC. Residues: CASSAQTVGETQYF.

V gene TRBV29-1 combines with J gene TRBJ2-7; 9 bases fit TRBD1. With V trimmed by 4 bases and J by 1 base, 8 bases remained unmatched. The CDR3 runs to 15 residues. CDR1 is SQVTM, CDR2 ANQGSEA, per germline. The CDR3 sequence is CSVGGTGTGSYEQYF. The CDR3 DNA follows: TGCAGCGTTGGGGGAACCGGGACAGGGTCCTACGAGCAGTACTTC.

This clone was seen only once. This CDR3 reads CASSFVTGRALHF. CDR3 DNA sequence: TGTGCCAGCAGTTTCGTAACAGGGAGGGCCCTCCACTTT. The J gene is TRBJ1-6, the V gene TRBV6-2 or TRBV6-3, with D tentatively TRBD1 (6 bases). The CDR3 spans 13 residues. The V end was cut by 4 bases, the J end by 14 bases, with 15 bases between. Germline loops: CDR1 MNHEY, CDR2 SVGEGT.

The V and J genes are TRBV19 and TRBJ2-2, with 7 bases lining up with TRBD2. The CDR3 extends over 16 amino acids. The germline V gene encodes CDR1 LNHDA and CDR2 SQIVND (reference sequence). V was pared by 6 bases and J by 7 bases, with 14 bases of the junction left unmatched. CDR3 sequence (DNA): TGTGCCAGTAGGGGGTCCGGGACTAACGGCTTCGGGGAGCTGTTTTTT. Translating it yields CASRGSGTNGFGELFF. Using reference TRBV19 and TRBJ2-2 for the parts outside the CDR3, the full variable domain is DGGITQSPKYLFRKEGQNVTLSCEQNLNHDAMYWYRQDPGQGLRLIYYSQIVNDFQKGDIAEGYSVSREKKESFPLTVTSAQKNPTAFYLCASRGSGTNGFGELFFGEGSRLTVL.

The chain couples TRBV1 to TRBJ2-1; TRBD2 is the table's D call and was not checked against the DNA. TRBV1 has pseudogene status. This CDR3 contains 15 residues. The CDR3 bases are TGCACCAGCAGCCAAGTGGCGGGACCATACAATGAGCAGTTCTTC. It is translated as CTSSQVAGPYNEQFF.

The chain is built from TRBV6-4 and TRBJ2-1; 10 nucleotides agree with TRBD2. V lost 1 base to trimming and J lost 6 bases; unmatched junction nucleotides: 6. The CDR3 is 16 residues long. Germline V gene lookup returns CDR1 MRHNA and CDR2 SNTAGT. The DNA for the CDR3 is TGTGCCAGCAGTGACTGGGGGACTAGCGCAAGCAATGAGCAGTTCTTC. Protein: CASSDWGTSASNEQFF.

The chain has TRBV6-1 and TRBJ1-2; the D is unclear. Trimming left V 1 base short and J 8 bases short, with 8 bases between. Germline CDR1 and CDR2: MNHNS and SASEGT. This CDR3 contains 12 residues. The CDR3 loop is CASSEDLGGYTF. In nucleotides, the CDR3 is TGTGCCAGCAGTGAAGACCTTGGGGGCTACACCTTC.

The chain has TRBV28 and TRBJ2-5; TRBD2 aligns across 11 bases. This CDR3 has 17 residues. The V segment lost 6 bases and the J segment 0 bases; nucleotides outside the gene matches: 9. CDR1 MDHEN and CDR2 SYDVKM come from the germline V gene. The CDR3, as DNA: TGTGCCAGCAGATTGGCCCCTAGCGGGGGGTACCAAGAGACCCAGTACTTC. Protein product: CASRLAPSGGYQETQYF.

The chain joins TRBV7-3 to TRBJ2-1, with a tentative D call TRBD2 (6 bases). Germline loops: CDR1 SGHTA, CDR2 FQGTGA. Trimming removed 3 bases from V and 1 base from J, with 7 bases in between. CDR3 size: 14 residues. The DNA for the CDR3 is TGTGCCAGCAGCTTCGGGGGTTCCTACAATGAGCAGTTCTTC. This encodes CASSFGGSYNEQFF.

The gene calls are TRBV19 and TRBJ1-2; D may be TRBD1 (6 bases). V dropped 1 base and J dropped 8 bases, with 23 bases sitting between them. The CDR3 consists of 17 residues. Germline V gene sequence: CDR1 LNHDA, CDR2 SQIVND (reference sequence). The CDR3 protein is CASSIGGVSGQGIGYTF. CDR3 DNA sequence: TGTGCCAGTAGTATAGGAGGGGTCTCGGGGCAGGGGATCGGCTACACCTTC.

The chain is built from TRBV7-2 and TRBJ2-1; 9 bases align to TRBD1. This CDR3 region has 15 residues. The V gene end was trimmed by 3 bases and the J gene end by 4 bases; junction bases not matched to a gene: 4. Germline lookup yields CDR1 SGHTA and CDR2 FQGNSA. The CDR3 reads CASSFSGTGYNEQFF. Here the CDR3 DNA reads TGTGCCAGCAGCTTTTCCGGGACAGGGTACAATGAGCAGTTCTTC. Supplemented by reference TRBV7-2 and TRBJ2-1, the full variable domain reads GAGVSQSPSNKVTEKGKDVELRCDPISGHTALYWYRQSLGQGLEFLIYFQGNSAPDKSGLPSDRFSAERTGGSVSTLTIQRTQQEDSAVYLCASSFSGTGYNEQFFGPGTRLTVL.

This clone showed up just a few times. This rearrangement joins TRBV28 to TRBJ1-1; D is ambiguous. The CDR3 length is 14 residues. Germline CDR1 MDHEN, CDR2 SYDVKM. Trimming removed 3 bases at V and 1 base at J, with 9 bases between. The CDR3 loop reads CASSFPTQNTEAFF. The CDR3 DNA sequence: TGTGCCAGCAGTTTCCCGACACAGAACACTGAAGCTTTCTTT.

The V call is TRBV29-1, the J call TRBJ1-5, with D possibly TRBD1 on 6 matching bases. Germline values: CDR1 SQVTM, CDR2 ANQGSEA. V was trimmed by 4 bases and J by 4 bases, leaving 11 bases between them. The length of the CDR3 is 13 residues. CDR3 bases: TGCAGCGTTGGCGGGACAATAAATCAGCCCCAGCATTTT. This sequence encodes CSVGGTINQPQHF. Together with reference TRBV29-1 and TRBJ1-5, the CDR3 gives the full variable domain: SAVISQKPSRDICQRGTSLTIQCQVDSQVTMMFWYRQQPGQSLTLIATANQGSEATYESGFVIDKFPISRPNLTFSTLTVSNMSPEDSSIYLCSVGGTINQPQHFGDGTRLSIL.

This chain joins TRBV27 and TRBJ1-1, with D possibly TRBD1 on 5 matching bases. From germline, CDR1 is MNHEY and CDR2 SMNVEV (reference sequence). V lost 6 bases to trimming and J lost 1 base, with 15 bases between them. This CDR3 is 15 amino acids long. CDR3 in DNA: TGTGCCAGCAGCTATATGGGGGGAGGGAACACTGAAGCTTTCTTT. It specifies CASSYMGGGNTEAFF.

The rearrangement uses TRBV5-1 and TRBJ2-2; 11 bases match TRBD2. CDR1 is SGHRS and CDR2 is YFSETQ in the germline V gene. Trimming cost V 7 bases and J 8 bases; bases outside gene matches: 10. This CDR3 region has 15 residues. CDR3 nucleotides: TGCGCCAGCCGGCTTAGCGGGAGGGCCTCTGGGGAGCTGTTTTTT. Translated, it gives CASRLSGRASGELFF.